The present entry profiles one TCR beta chain with its context. This sample is part of a study of blood T cell repertoires in COVID-19. Study-wide context: The study drew acute and convalescent COVID-19 samples from the United States, Italy and Spain. PBMCs, B-cell-depleted T cells, or T cells were the source of the cDNA or gDNA that made up the material.

Per the original data handling: Reference gene primer amplification gave nucleated cell count estimates. Clones were read by immunoSEQ multiplex PCR, and TCRdb kept only the in-frame ones, dropping some. That table furnishes V, J and clone size, whereas the DNA furnished D and trimming. This sample has fewer than 30,000 clones, with roughly 91% found just once. This CDR3 comprises 16 residues. V shed 0 bases, J shed 4 bases, and the junction held 4 bases outside the gene matches. In germline, CDR1 is LGHNA, CDR2 YSLEER. The rearrangement uses TRBV4-3 and TRBJ2-1; 9 bases agree with TRBD2. The source is a man in his fifties with active COVID-19. The sequenced material came from peripheral blood. CDR3 residues: CASSQDDGLAYNEQFF. The CDR3 nucleotides are TGCGCCAGCAGCCAAGACGATGGACTAGCGTACAATGAGCAGTTCTTC.